These 25 T cell receptor beta chains were sequenced from one sample in a study of cytomegalovirus exposure and HLA in healthy donors. Both 60 Vbeta primers and 13 Jbeta primers went into the PCR. Repertoires were generated with immunoSEQ multiplex PCR, while TCRdb's copy carries only in-frame clones and drops some. The sample holds 160,000 or so clones, 70% to 80% seen once. Sequencing used PBMCs. All receptors come from a young man in good health and CMV-seropositive.

This sequence joins TRBV29-1 and TRBJ1-1; D uncertain. The CDR3 contains 12 residues. Germline CDR1 and CDR2: SQVTM and ANQGSEA. With 6 bases removed from V and 3 bases from J, the gap between germline ends came to 11 bases. The CDR3 is CSVLPGDTEAFF. The CDR3 nucleotides are TGCAGCGTCCTCCCCGGGGACACTGAAGCTTTCTTT.

V usage is TRBV11-2 and J usage is TRBJ1-6; D is possibly TRBD1 (5 bases). The V end lost 6 bases, the J end lost 9 bases, and 18 bases lay between the germline ends. Germline CDR1 and CDR2: SGHAT and FQNNGV. The CDR3 has 15 amino acids. In DNA, the CDR3 is TGTGCCAGCAGTAAACGGGACGGCGGGATTTCACCCCTCCACTTT. Its translation: CASSKRDGGISPLHF. Looking up the rest from reference TRBV11-2 and TRBJ1-6 gives the full variable domain: EAGVAQSPRYKIIEKRQSVAFWCNPISGHATLYWYQQILGQGPKLLIQFQNNGVVDDSQLPKDRFSAERLKGVDSTLKIQPAKLEDSAVYLCASSKRDGGISPLHFGNGTRLTVT.

In DNA, the CDR3 is TGCGCCAGCAAACTAGCGGTTGGGCCCTACGAGCAGTACTTC. Protein product: CASKLAVGPYEQYF. The rearrangement links TRBV5-1 to TRBJ2-7; 8 nucleotides match TRBD2. After removal of 6 bases from V and 2 bases from J, the junction contained 7 bases not matched to a gene. The CDR3 spans 14 residues. Germline-derived CDR1 and CDR2 are SGHRS and YFSETQ.

The V call is TRBV6-1, the J call TRBJ2-7, with 8 positions matching TRBD1. The CDR3 is 14 amino acids. Trimming cost V 6 bases and J 2 bases; bases outside gene matches: 6. Germline V gene sequence: CDR1 MNHNS, CDR2 SASEGT. In nucleotides, the CDR3 is TGTGCCAGCAGCCTCCGGGACAGGACCTACGAGCAGTACTTC. Residues: CASSLRDRTYEQYF.

CDR3 sequence reads: CASSSGQGGGQPQHF. CDR3 sequence (DNA): TGTGCCAGCAGCTCGGGACAGGGCGGGGGTCAGCCCCAGCATTTT. V is TRBV7-2 and J is TRBJ1-5, with 9 bases identical to TRBD1. This CDR3 is built from 15 residues. V was pared by 4 bases and J by 6 bases, with 7 bases of the junction left unmatched. Germline CDR1 SGHTA, CDR2 FQGNSA.

The gene calls are TRBV4-3 and TRBJ2-5; 9 bases are a match to TRBD2. The CDR3 contains 16 residues. Germline V CDR1 and CDR2: LGHNA, YSLEER. J lost 4 bases, V lost 1 base, and 7 bases had no gene match. Written as DNA, the CDR3 is TGCGCCAGCAGCCAAGGAGCGGGGGGCCCCCCAGAGACCCAGTACTTC. Translation gives CASSQGAGGPPETQYF.

The chain's CDR3 is CASSSLNQPQHF. In DNA form, the CDR3 reads TGTGCCAGCAGCTCACTTAATCAGCCCCAGCATTTT. This chain uses TRBV7-6 with TRBJ1-5; D uncertain. V shed 4 bases and J shed 4 bases, with 5 bases lying between them. Germline V lookup: CDR1 SGHVS, CDR2 FNYEAQ. This CDR3 has 12 residues.

The gene calls are TRBV30 and TRBJ2-3, with a tentative D call TRBD2 (6 bases). Germline CDR1 and CDR2: GTSNPN and SVGIG (reference sequence). The V gene lost 8 bases and the J gene lost 3 bases, with 24 bases spanning the gap. This CDR3 contains 16 residues. This chain's CDR3 is CARLFDDWDFTDTQYF. The DNA of the CDR3 is TGTGCCCGACTTTTTGATGACTGGGACTTTACAGATACGCAGTATTTT.

This rearrangement joins TRBV6-5 to TRBJ1-2; the match to TRBD1 covers 9 bases. The CDR3 runs to 14 residues. Looked up from germline, CDR1 is MNHEY and CDR2 is SVGAGI. V was clipped by 6 bases and J by 7 bases; unmatched bases: 9. DNA of the CDR3: TGTGCCAGCAGACCACCAGGACAGGGGTCTGGCTACACCTTC. Encoded protein: CASRPPGQGSGYTF.

The chain has TRBV18 and TRBJ2-2; D not resolved. The CDR3 is 14 amino acids. Germline V gene lookup returns CDR1 KGHSH and CDR2 LQKENI. Trimming stripped 2 bases from V and 3 bases from J, with 7 bases between. The DNA for the CDR3 is TGTGCCAGCTCACCAATCACAGACACCGGGGAGCTGTTTTTT. Its translation is CASSPITDTGELFF.

This sequence joins TRBV6-6 and TRBJ2-2, with TRBD2 identical over 8 bases. Germline V gives CDR1 MNHNY, CDR2 SVGAGI (reference sequence). J lost 5 bases, V lost 0 bases, and 2 bases had no gene match. The CDR3 runs to 15 residues. CDR3 DNA sequence: TGTGCCAGCAGTTACTCCCGGGGGGGTACCGGGGAGCTGTTTTTT. It is translated as CASSYSRGGTGELFF.

This sequence joins TRBV9 and TRBJ1-2, with 7 bases fitting TRBD1. After removal of 7 bases from V and 5 bases from J, the junction contained 2 bases not matched to a gene. The CDR3 contains 11 residues. Germline CDR1 SGDLS, CDR2 YYNGEE. As DNA, the CDR3 is TGTGCCAGCGGACAGGATTATGGCTACACCTTC. As protein: CASGQDYGYTF.

The chain joins TRBV7-7 to TRBJ2-2, with D maybe TRBD2 (7 bases). There are 14 residues in the CDR3. The germline CDR1 and CDR2 sequences are SSHAT and FNYEAQ (reference sequence). V lost 10 bases and J lost 1, with 13 bases in between. The DNA of the CDR3 is TGTGCCACCACCGGGGGGCGGAACACCGGGGAGCTGTTTTTT. Amino acid sequence: CATTGGRNTGELFF.

The chain uses TRBV11-2 and TRBJ2-7; 9 bases align to TRBD1. The ends lost 4 bases at V and 4 bases at J; junction bases unmatched: 2. The length of the CDR3 is 13 residues. CDR1 and CDR2 (germline): SGHAT, FQNNGV. The CDR3, as DNA: TGTGCCAGCAGCTACGGGACAGGGTACGAGCAGTACTTC. Translating gives CASSYGTGYEQYF.

The chain uses TRBV5-1 and TRBJ1-4; 11 positions match TRBD1. The germline V gene has CDR1 SGHRS and CDR2 YFSETQ. The CDR3 consists of 15 residues. V gave up 4 bases and J gave up 7 bases; unmatched junction bases: 6. CDR3 coding DNA: TGCGCCAGCAGCCCCGAAGGGACAGGGGGTGAAAAACTGTTTTTT. This gives the protein CASSPEGTGGEKLFF.

This clone appeared a few times. The genes are TRBV19 and TRBJ1-1; D gene uncertain. The CDR3 runs 15 residues. Germline V gives CDR1 LNHDA, CDR2 SQIVND (reference sequence). Trimming shortened V by 4 bases and J by 1 base, and 13 bases separated the two germline ends. Written as DNA, the CDR3 is TGTGCCAGTAGTAGACATGGACGGGAGAACACTGAAGCTTTCTTT. It specifies CASSRHGRENTEAFF.

V is TRBV5-1 and J is TRBJ2-3, with 10 bases aligning to TRBD2. This CDR3 region has 16 residues. Germline CDR1 reads SGHRS; CDR2 reads YFSETQ. V lost 0 bases and J lost 3; bases outside the gene matches: 4. In DNA form, the CDR3 reads TGCGCCAGCAGCTTGGCTCCTAGCGGGGGTACAGATACGCAGTATTTT. This encodes CASSLAPSGGTDTQYF.

This clone occurred once. The chain links TRBV7-2 to TRBJ2-3; 7 nucleotides agree with TRBD2. The CDR3 runs to 15 residues. Germline V gene sequence: CDR1 SGHTA, CDR2 FQGNSA. The J segment lost 3 bases and the V segment lost 2 bases, leaving 5 bases of the junction unmatched. The CDR3 DNA follows: TGTGCCAGCAGCTTAAGCCCCGGGGGGACAGATACGCAGTATTTT. This gives the protein CASSLSPGGTDTQYF.

This chain links TRBV2 with TRBJ1-2, with no clear D. Germline assignment: CDR1 SNHLY and CDR2 FYNNEI. CDR3 size: 13 residues. The V end was cut by 4 bases, the J end by 6 bases, with 12 bases between. CDR3 nucleotides: TGTGCCAGCAGTGTTGGGAGGGAGGATGGCTACACCTTC. It is translated as CASSVGREDGYTF.

This clone was observed a single time. The chain uses TRBV19 and TRBJ1-5, with TRBD1 matching 7 bases. Germline V CDR1 and CDR2: LNHDA, SQIVND (reference sequence). V was clipped by 5 bases and J by 0 bases; unmatched bases: 7. CDR3 length: 16 amino acids. This chain's CDR3 is CASSSLGQYSNQPQHF. Written as DNA, the CDR3 is TGTGCCAGTAGTTCCCTGGGACAGTATAGCAATCAGCCCCAGCATTTT.

This clone was observed a single time. V is TRBV28 and J is TRBJ2-7; 10 bases are a match to TRBD1. The CDR3 is made up of 15 amino acids. Per germline, CDR1 MDHEN and CDR2 SYDVKM. The V gene end was trimmed by 7 bases and the J gene end by 5 bases; junction bases not matched to a gene: 11. The CDR3 region has the DNA TGTGCCAGCACATTCCTCCGGGACAGGGGTCACGAGCAGTACTTC. The encoded protein is CASTFLRDRGHEQYF.

The chain employs TRBV9 and TRBJ2-2, with D perhaps TRBD1 (5 bases). The V end was cut by 3 bases, the J end by 0 bases, with 12 bases between. This CDR3 has 16 amino acids. CDR1 and CDR2 (germline): SGDLS, YYNGEE. As DNA, the CDR3 is TGTGCCAGCAGCGGCATAACAGGATCGAACACCGGGGAGCTGTTTTTT. It encodes CASSGITGSNTGELFF.

The chain links TRBV2 to TRBJ2-3; perhaps TRBD1 as D (5 bases). The V gene lost 2 bases and the J gene lost 2 bases, with 8 bases spanning the gap. CDR1 is SNHLY, CDR2 FYNNEI, per germline. This CDR3 has 14 amino acids. Written as DNA, the CDR3 is TGTGCCAGCAGTGAACAGGGCTACACAGATACGCAGTATTTT. The encoded protein is CASSEQGYTDTQYF. The full variable domain, rest sourced from reference TRBV2 and TRBJ2-3, is EPEVTQTPSHQVTQMGQEVILRCVPISNHLYFYWYRQILGQKVEFLVSFYNNEISEKSEIFDDQFSVERPDGSNFTLKIRSTKLEDSAMYFCASSEQGYTDTQYFGPGTRLTVL.

The rearrangement joins TRBV27 to TRBJ1-4; D possibly corresponds to TRBD1 (5 bases). Trimming stripped 6 bases from V and 8 bases from J, with 16 bases between. Per the germline V gene, CDR1 is MNHEY and CDR2 is SMNVEV (reference sequence). CDR3 length: 14 residues. The CDR3 DNA sequence: TGTGCCAGCAGGACCGCCCTGAAGGGGGAAAAACTGTTTTTT. This codes for CASRTALKGEKLFF.

The genes are TRBV7-2 and TRBJ2-2, with D possibly TRBD1 on 5 matching bases. V was shortened by 1 base and J by 7 bases, with 10 bases between the two germline ends. Germline loops: CDR1 SGHTA, CDR2 FQGNSA. CDR3 length: 14 residues. This CDR3 reads CASSLEGADGELFF. The DNA of the CDR3 is TGTGCCAGCAGCTTAGAAGGGGCAGACGGGGAGCTGTTTTTT. The full variable domain, completed using reference TRBV7-2 and TRBJ2-2, is GAGVSQSPSNKVTEKGKDVELRCDPISGHTALYWYRQSLGQGLEFLIYFQGNSAPDKSGLPSDRFSAERTGGSVSTLTIQRTQQEDSAVYLCASSLEGADGELFFGEGSRLTVL.